Following are 18 T cell receptor beta chains from one sample sequenced in a study of OX40 agonist ivuxolimab in advanced cancers. TCRdb keeps only in-frame clones here, not all; method: immunoSEQ multiplex PCR. The sample holds about 48,000 clones, 89% seen once. The input for sequencing was CD4+ or CD8+ T cells sorted from blood, taken in a trial of the OX40 agonist ivuxolimab. Source of these receptors: an adult with an advanced solid tumor such as melanoma, head and neck, liver or kidney cancer.

The chain links TRBV13 to TRBJ1-6; tentative D call: TRBD1 (6 bases). The CDR3 has 17 residues. Trimming took off 1 base at V and 7 bases at J, with 17 bases between the two ends. Germline-derived CDR1 and CDR2 are PRHDT and FYEKMQ (reference sequence). The CDR3 DNA is TGTGCCAGCAGCTTAGCATTATCAGGGGTAGGGAATTCACCCCTCCACTTT. Its translation: CASSLALSGVGNSPLHF.

The chain combines TRBV6-6 with TRBJ2-1, with D hard to call. The germline V and J ends were trimmed by 0 bases and 9 bases, with 6 bases remaining between them. This CDR3 has 12 amino acids. The germline V gene has CDR1 MNHNY and CDR2 SVGAGI (reference sequence). The CDR3 region is CASSYSDGEQFF. CDR3 sequence (DNA): TGTGCCAGCAGTTACTCGGATGGTGAGCAGTTCTTC.

The V gene is TRBV2, the J gene TRBJ1-1, with D possibly being TRBD1 (5 bases). CDR3 length: 15 amino acids. CDR1 and CDR2 (germline): SNHLY, FYNNEI. Trimming pared 0 bases from V and 0 bases from J, leaving 8 bases between. CDR3 sequence (DNA): TGTGCCAGCAGTGAAGCGCAGGGTATGAACACTGAAGCTTTCTTT. Translated, it gives CASSEAQGMNTEAFF.

In the case of this clone: Its ends do not fully match the called genes, so a read error is possible. The chain recombines TRBV27 with TRBJ2-1, with a weak D call TRBD2 (6 bases). CDR3 length equals 20 residues. The germline V gene encodes CDR1 MNHEY and CDR2 SMNVEV (reference sequence). CDR3 nucleotide sequence: TGTGCCAGCAGCTTATTTGCGGGGAGTCTTGCGGCGGGACTCCACGATGAGCAGTTCTTC. Protein sequence: CASSLFAGSLAAGLHDEQFF.

The rearrangement links TRBV28 to TRBJ2-7; 12 positions match TRBD2. This CDR3 region has 14 residues. Germline V gives CDR1 MDHEN, CDR2 SYDVKM. V gave up 6 bases and J gave up 7 bases; unmatched junction bases: 7. The CDR3 reads CASRGLAGSWEQYF. Written as DNA, the CDR3 is TGTGCCAGCAGAGGACTAGCGGGATCATGGGAGCAGTACTTC.

The chain recombines TRBV19 with TRBJ2-7, with D perhaps TRBD1 (6 bases). Trimming left V 3 bases short and J 2 bases short, with 8 bases between. Germline CDR1 LNHDA, CDR2 SQIVND (reference sequence). The CDR3 length is 13 residues. CDR3 in amino acids: CASSMDSAYEQYF. CDR3 bases: TGTGCCAGTAGTATGGACAGCGCCTACGAGCAGTACTTC. Complete variable domain (other parts from reference TRBV19 and TRBJ2-7): DGGITQSPKYLFRKEGQNVTLSCEQNLNHDAMYWYRQDPGQGLRLIYYSQIVNDFQKGDIAEGYSVSREKKESFPLTVTSAQKNPTAFYLCASSMDSAYEQYFGPGTRLTVT.

The chain carries TRBV7-9 and TRBJ2-7, with D unclear. The CDR3 extends over 13 amino acids. The V end was cut by 5 bases, the J end by 4 bases, with 12 bases between. Germline lookup yields CDR1 SEHNR and CDR2 FQNEAQ (reference sequence). CDR3 in amino acids: CASSILQNYEQYF. The CDR3 DNA is TGTGCCAGCAGCATATTACAGAATTACGAGCAGTACTTC.

The chain recombines TRBV9 with TRBJ2-1; D uncertain. Trimming stripped 4 bases from V and 7 bases from J, with 18 bases between. Germline V lookup: CDR1 SGDLS, CDR2 YYNGEE. There are 15 residues in the CDR3. The DNA for the CDR3 is TGTGCCAGCAGCCCCCATGGCAGCGAGATGAATGAGCAGTTCTTC. Protein: CASSPHGSEMNEQFF.

The CDR3 loop is CASSPIQGTNEKLFF. CDR3 in DNA: TGCGCCAGCAGCCCGATACAGGGCACTAATGAAAAACTGTTTTTT. The gene calls are TRBV4-3 and TRBJ1-4; D is possibly TRBD1 (6 bases). Germline CDR1 and CDR2: LGHNA and YSLEER. Trimming stripped 4 bases from V and 2 bases from J, with 11 bases between. The CDR3 extends over 15 amino acids.

V and J are TRBV6-5 and TRBJ2-1, with a weak D call TRBD2 (6 bases). The CDR3 spans 12 residues. Germline CDR1 reads MNHEY; CDR2 reads SVGAGI. The V end was cut by 10 bases, the J end by 14 bases, with 21 bases between. CDR3 sequence: CATSLRGPGEFF. CDR3 coding DNA: TGTGCCACCTCGTTGCGCGGACCGGGAGAGTTCTTC.

The J gene is TRBJ2-5, the V gene TRBV6-5; 10 bases map to TRBD2. The V gene's germline CDR1 is MNHEY and CDR2 SVGAGI. This CDR3 spans 15 amino acids. V lost 8 bases, J lost 0 bases, and 6 bases stayed unmatched. CDR3 loop: CASGKREGYQETQYF. In DNA form, the CDR3 reads TGTGCCAGCGGAAAGCGGGAGGGCTACCAAGAGACCCAGTACTTC.

Only a few counts were recorded for this clone. At one end the junction does not follow the germline gene, possibly because of a read error. The chain joins TRBV11-3 to TRBJ1-4; TRBD1 is a possible D gene (5 bases). The CDR3 runs to 14 residues. Germline V gene data show CDR1 as SGHNT and CDR2 as YENEEA. In DNA form, the CDR3 reads TGTGCCAGCAGCTTAAAGCAGGGTTTTGGTCAAACTGTTTTT. Translating gives CASSLKQGFGQTVF. Looking up the rest from reference TRBV11-3 and TRBJ1-4 gives the full variable domain: EAGVVQSPRYKIIEKKQPVAFWCNPISGHNTLYWYLQNLGQGPELLIRYENEEAVDDSQLPKDRFSAERLKGVDSTLKIQPAELGDSAVYLCASSLKQGFGQTVFGSGTQLSVL.

In the case of this clone: Other DNA variants within this sample encode the same CDR3. The V gene is TRBV7-2, the J gene TRBJ2-7; the match to TRBD2 covers 13 bases. Germline CDR1 reads SGHTA; CDR2 reads FQGNSA. The CDR3 extends over 15 amino acids. V dropped 5 bases and J dropped 1; count of bases not matched to a gene: 2. CDR3 amino acids: CASSMGLAGSYEQYF. For the CDR3, the DNA is TGTGCCAGCAGCATGGGACTAGCGGGATCCTACGAGCAGTACTTC.

V gene TRBV10-2 combines with J gene TRBJ2-2, with TRBD1 identical over 7 bases. The CDR3 spans 14 residues. Trimming removed 6 bases from V and 1 base from J; junction bases left unmatched: 2. Germline assignment: CDR1 WSHSY and CDR2 SAAADI. CDR3 sequence reads: CASSRTGNTGELFF. The CDR3 region has the DNA TGCGCCAGCAGCCGGACAGGGAACACCGGGGAGCTGTTTTTT.

The chain combines TRBV5-8 with TRBJ2-7, with D possibly matching TRBD1 (5 bases). Germline CDR1 is SGHTS and CDR2 is YDEGEE. The CDR3 length is 13 residues. V gave up 7 bases and J gave up 0 bases, with 11 bases separating them. CDR3 residues: CASARTFSYEQYF. CDR3 DNA sequence: TGTGCCAGCGCTAGGACATTCTCCTACGAGCAGTACTTC.

The J gene is TRBJ1-2, the V gene TRBV4-3; 10 positions agree with TRBD1. J was trimmed by 5 bases and V by 4 bases; bases with no gene match: 4. From germline, CDR1 is LGHNA and CDR2 YSLEER. CDR3 length: 14 amino acids. The CDR3 loop is CASSRDRGGYGYTF. The CDR3 DNA reads as TGCGCCAGCAGCCGGGACAGGGGCGGGTATGGCTACACCTTC.

The genes are TRBV7-9 and TRBJ2-7, with D perhaps matching TRBD2 (6 bases). The CDR3 runs to 15 residues. V lost 4 bases, J lost 2 bases, and 15 bases lay in between. Germline assignment: CDR1 SEHNR and CDR2 FQNEAQ (reference sequence). CDR3 region: CASSSGRGAPYEQYF. The CDR3 DNA reads TGTGCCAGCAGCTCCGGACGCGGGGCTCCCTACGAGCAGTACTTC. The variable domain in full, completed from reference TRBV7-9 and TRBJ2-7, reads DTGVSQNPRHKITKRGQNVTFRCDPISEHNRLYWYRQTLGQGPEFLTYFQNEAQLEKSRLLSDRFSAERPKGSFSTLEIQRTEQGDSAMYLCASSSGRGAPYEQYFGPGTRLTVT.

The gene calls are TRBV27 and TRBJ1-2; D not resolved. Germline V gives CDR1 MNHEY, CDR2 SMNVEV (reference sequence). V lost 4 bases and J 8 bases, leaving 14 bases between the germline ends. CDR3 length: 13 amino acids. CDR3 residues: CASSSLTDHGYTF. In DNA form, the CDR3 reads TGTGCCAGCAGTTCGCTCACAGACCACGGCTACACCTTC.